The 18 T cell receptor beta chains below come from one sample, sequenced in a study of patients and donors after allogeneic stem cell transplantation. TCRdb re-derived calls from the RT-PCR reads in MiXCR, one entry per CDR3 protein. The data hold tens of thousands of distinct CDR3 sequences, with roughly a third observed a single time. The sample consisted of blood, either unsorted or a sorted T cell fraction (not recorded which). These receptors came from a human donor who was either an allogeneic HSCT recipient or a stem cell or donor lymphocyte infusion donor (not recorded which). It is not recorded whose cells these are; they may come from a transplant donor.

This clonotype was detected a few times. This chain uses TRBV20-1 with TRBJ2-4; 9 bases fit TRBD1. Germline V CDR1 and CDR2: DFQATT, SNEGSKA (reference sequence). Trimming took 4 bases from V and 4 from J; bases not matched to a gene: 2. The CDR3 sequence is 13 residues long. This CDR3 is CSATGTGKNIQYF. The CDR3 nucleotides read TGCAGTGCTACCGGGACAGGGAAAAACATTCAGTACTTC.

The chain employs TRBV7-6 and TRBJ2-2; D remains ambiguous. V lost 5 bases, J lost 1 base, and 11 bases lay in between. The V gene's germline CDR1 is SGHVS and CDR2 FNYEAQ. The CDR3 spans 15 residues. CDR3 in amino acids: CASSHLSKNTGELFF. The CDR3 DNA reads TGTGCCAGCAGCCACCTCTCTAAGAACACCGGGGAGCTGTTTTTT.

This clonotype came up a few times. J is TRBJ1-1 and V is TRBV29-1; 7 bases are shared with TRBD1. There are 12 residues in the CDR3. V lost 6 bases, J lost 2 bases, and 3 bases stayed unmatched. Germline CDR1 reads SQVTM; CDR2 reads ANQGSEA. The CDR3 sequence: CSVGQFNTEAFF. DNA for the CDR3: TGCAGCGTGGGACAGTTCAACACTGAAGCTTTCTTT.

The chain has TRBV20-1 and TRBJ2-1, with 11 bases identical to TRBD2. V shed 6 bases and J 7 bases; nucleotides not matched to a gene: 8. Germline CDR1 is DFQATT and CDR2 is SNEGSKA (reference sequence). There are 14 residues in the CDR3. This chain's CDR3 is CSARGGLAENEQFF. CDR3 nucleotides: TGCAGTGCCAGGGGGGGACTAGCGGAGAATGAGCAGTTCTTC.

This clonotype was counted only a few times. The chain couples TRBV5-6 to TRBJ1-2; D ambiguous. Trimming cost V 2 bases and J 5 bases, with 13 bases left between them. There are 14 residues in the CDR3. Germline assignment: CDR1 SGHDT and CDR2 YYEEEE. The CDR3 DNA sequence: TGTGCCAGCAGCTTAAGTGGTTGGGGTTATGGCTACACCTTC. Translated, it gives CASSLSGWGYGYTF. The whole variable domain, filled in from reference TRBV5-6 and TRBJ1-2, reads DAGVTQSPTHLIKTRGQQVTLRCSPKSGHDTVSWYQQALGQGPQFIFQYYEEEERQRGNFPDRFSGHQFPNYSSELNVNALLLGDSALYLCASSLSGWGYGYTFGSGTRLTVV.

The rearrangement links TRBV6-5 to TRBJ1-2; 9 nucleotides align to TRBD1. The germline V gene has CDR1 MNHEY and CDR2 SVGAGI. The CDR3 sequence is 14 residues long. With V trimmed by 6 bases and J by 6 bases, 8 bases remained unmatched. The CDR3 DNA reads TGTGCCAGCAGAACCGGGACAGGGAGACATGGCTACACCTTC. It translates to CASRTGTGRHGYTF.

V and J are TRBV7-2 and TRBJ1-3; D unclear. CDR1 and CDR2 (germline): SGHTA, FQGNSA. V was shortened by 4 bases and J by 0 bases, with 10 bases between the two germline ends. This CDR3 is 15 amino acids long. The CDR3 loop is CASSSRTFSGNTIYF. DNA of the CDR3: TGTGCCAGCAGCTCCCGGACTTTCTCTGGAAACACCATATATTTT.

The chain employs TRBV3-1 and TRBJ2-2, with 9 positions matching TRBD2. Trimming cost V 1 base and J 6 bases; bases outside gene matches: 3. This CDR3 comprises 15 residues. CDR1 is LGHDT, CDR2 YNNKEL, per germline (reference sequence). Here the CDR3 DNA reads TGTGCCAGCAGCCAAGCAGCGGGAGGTGCCGGGGAGCTGTTTTTT. This codes for CASSQAAGGAGELFF.

V and J are TRBV11-2 and TRBJ1-6, with 7 positions matching TRBD1. In germline, CDR1 is SGHAT, CDR2 FQNNGV. The junction had 5 bases not matched to a gene; V was cut back by 3 bases and J by 6 bases. The CDR3 runs to 15 residues. CDR3 sequence: CASSFRGRSNSPLHF. The CDR3 DNA sequence: TGTGCCAGCAGCTTTAGGGGGCGCAGTAATTCACCCCTCCACTTT. Together with reference TRBV11-2 and TRBJ1-6, the CDR3 gives the full variable domain: EAGVAQSPRYKIIEKRQSVAFWCNPISGHATLYWYQQILGQGPKLLIQFQNNGVVDDSQLPKDRFSAERLKGVDSTLKIQPAKLEDSAVYLCASSFRGRSNSPLHFGNGTRLTVT.

The chain has TRBV10-3 and TRBJ1-1, with TRBD1 identical over 9 bases. J lost 1 base, V lost 0 bases, and 3 bases had no gene match. This CDR3 is built from 16 residues. Germline values: CDR1 ENHRY, CDR2 SYGVKD. The chain's CDR3 is CAISESRDRANTEAFF. CDR3 nucleotides: TGTGCCATCAGTGAGTCCCGGGACAGGGCGAACACTGAAGCTTTCTTT.

The chain is built from TRBV6-5 and TRBJ2-5, with D maybe TRBD2 (6 bases). Trimming shortened V by 0 bases and J by 1 base, and 9 bases separated the two germline ends. Germline V gene lookup returns CDR1 MNHEY and CDR2 SVGAGI. The CDR3 runs 15 residues. The CDR3 spells CASSYSTGAQETQYF. CDR3 in DNA: TGTGCCAGCAGTTACTCCACGGGAGCCCAAGAGACCCAGTACTTC.

The gene calls are TRBV7-2 and TRBJ2-2; no clear D gene. Per germline, CDR1 SGHTA and CDR2 FQGNSA. The CDR3 length is 16 residues. The V end was cut by 4 bases, the J end by 1 base, with 13 bases between. The CDR3 nucleotides are TGTGCCAGCAGCTCCAAGCCCCGACTGAACACCGGGGAGCTGTTTTTT. Protein: CASSSKPRLNTGELFF.

The chain couples TRBV12-3 or TRBV12-4 to TRBJ2-7; no reliable D call. V lost 2 bases and J 3 bases, leaving 8 bases between the germline ends. This CDR3 contains 13 residues. This CDR3 is CASSLTDNYEQYF. The CDR3 bases are TGTGCCAGCAGTTTAACGGATAACTACGAGCAGTACTTC.

This clonotype was seen at least ten times. The genes are TRBV7-9 and TRBJ2-3; 8 nucleotides align to TRBD1. CDR1 and CDR2 from the germline V gene are SEHNR and FQNEAQ (reference sequence). V shed 1 base, J shed 5 bases, and the junction held 8 bases outside the gene matches. CDR3 length equals 16 residues. The CDR3 sequence is CASSLESQGARDTQYF. In DNA form, the CDR3 reads TGTGCCAGCAGCTTAGAATCTCAGGGGGCAAGAGATACGCAGTATTTT.

This clonotype was detected ten times or more. The gene calls are TRBV4-2 and TRBJ1-2; D uncertain. This CDR3 is built from 14 residues. V lost 4 bases, J lost 2 bases, and 11 bases lay in between. Germline CDR1 is LGHNA and CDR2 is YNFKEQ. The CDR3 bases are TGTGCCAGCAGCCCTCTGGAGGGAAACTATGGCTACACCTTC. Residues: CASSPLEGNYGYTF.

This clonotype was seen a handful of times. The chain employs TRBV11-3 and TRBJ2-1; 9 positions agree with TRBD2. V shed 7 bases and J 1 base; nucleotides not matched to a gene: 2. Germline V gene lookup returns CDR1 SGHNT and CDR2 YENEEA. The CDR3 is made up of 14 amino acids. The CDR3 region has the DNA TGTGCCAGCACGCTAGCGGGATCCTACAATGAGCAGTTCTTC. Protein: CASTLAGSYNEQFF.

This sequence joins TRBV20-1 and TRBJ1-2; D gene ambiguous. V dropped 5 bases and J dropped 1 base, with 11 bases sitting between them. The CDR3 runs 13 residues. CDR1 is DFQATT, CDR2 SNEGSKA, per germline (reference sequence). CDR3 nucleotide sequence: TGCAGTGCTGTCCGGGGTTTTAACTATGGCTACACCTTC. Amino acids: CSAVRGFNYGYTF.

The chain recombines TRBV10-3 with TRBJ1-2; D perhaps matches TRBD1 (6 bases). The CDR3 is 12 residues long. Germline V lookup: CDR1 ENHRY, CDR2 SYGVKD. V was cut by 8 bases and J by 3 bases, with 10 bases left in between. The DNA of the CDR3 is TGTGCCATCCAGGGGATACACTATGGCTACACCTTC. Translation gives CAIQGIHYGYTF.